This entry describes one T cell receptor beta chain. These data are taken from a study of blood T cell repertoires in COVID-19. About the study: Sites in the United States, Italy and Spain provided acute and convalescent COVID-19 samples.

Authors' data handling: Counts of nucleated cells, estimated from reference gene primer amplification, were obtained. Profiling relied on immunoSEQ multiplex PCR, and the TCRdb table lists in-frame clones only, not all of them. The D gene and trimming were derived from the DNA, and the V and J assignments and clone size from that table. This table has about 13,000 clones, 65% to 80% appearing once. The V segment lost 5 bases and the J segment 4 bases; nucleotides outside the gene matches: 9. This CDR3 is built from 15 residues. CDR1 MDHEN and CDR2 SYDVKM come from the germline V gene. The chain joins TRBV28 to TRBJ2-3; 7 bases map to TRBD2. This TCR was sampled from a woman aged 80 or over with acute or convalescent COVID-19. The sequenced material came from peripheral blood. CDR3 protein: CASSPLWEGPDTQYF. CDR3 DNA sequence: TGTGCCAGCAGTCCCTTATGGGAGGGGCCAGATACGCAGTATTTT.